The entry below gives a single TCR beta chain sequence along with its context. The source of the sample is a study of sequential checkpoint blockade in melanoma. Study summary: Randomization was 1:1 between first-line nivolumab→ipilimumab and ipilimumab→nivolumab. Both treatment sequences were followed by maintenance nivolumab.

Noted treatment: randomized to nivolumab then ipilimumab (arm A) or the reverse (arm B). Sorted cells were live CD3+CD8+, lacking CD19 and CD56, from PBMCs. Per germline, CDR1 MGHDK and CDR2 SYGVNS. Trimming at V came to 3 bases and at J to 4 bases, leaving 6 bases not matched to a gene. This CDR3 comprises 15 residues. Generated by immunoSEQ multiplex PCR, the TCRdb table keeps only in-frame clones and is missing some. Of around 18,000 clones listed, about 74% are singletons. The clonotype originates from a human donor with melanoma. The V and J genes are TRBV25-1 and TRBJ1-3; 7 bases are shared with TRBD1. The specimen comprised CD8+ T cells sorted from blood (inferred from file names), sampled from a patient given nivolumab and ipilimumab in sequence. The CDR3 loop is CASSDADRVGNTIYF. The CDR3 DNA follows: TGTGCCAGCAGTGACGCAGACAGGGTCGGAAACACCATATATTTT.